Presented here are 20 T cell receptor beta chains from one specimen sequenced in a study of human T cells and chemical hapten exposure. TCRdb re-called the RACE reads with MiXCR, one entry per CDR3 protein. Of 200,000 to 300,000 distinct CDR3 sequences listed, around 9.3% are singletons. Time point in this sample: pre-sensitization, week 0. Sample treatment: therapeutic diphenylcyclopropenone sensitization with weekly scalp DPC. This specimen consisted of whole blood, obtained in connection with sensitization to the hapten diphenylcyclopropenone (DPC). These receptor sequences come from a woman aged 40 to 50 with alopecia areata. Some clones in this sample may be carry-over from other donors' samples.

V usage is TRBV7-2 and J usage is TRBJ1-5; D unresolved. The CDR3 spans 15 residues. Germline lookup yields CDR1 SGHTA and CDR2 FQGNSA. V lost 1 base to trimming and J lost 4 bases, with 11 bases between them. CDR3 DNA: TGTGCCAGCAGCTTAGGAATCGGAGGGAATCAGCCCCAGCATTTT. Protein product: CASSLGIGGNQPQHF.

The V gene is TRBV28, the J gene TRBJ2-7; TRBD2 matches 10 bases. Unmatched junction bases numbered 10, after V lost 3 bases and J lost 5 bases. There are 16 residues in the CDR3. The V gene's germline CDR1 is MDHEN and CDR2 SYDVKM. CDR3 protein: CASSFPLAGGRNEQYF. As DNA, the CDR3 is TGTGCCAGCAGTTTCCCCTTAGCGGGAGGCAGGAACGAGCAGTACTTC.

There are a few counts of this clonotype. This chain uses TRBV4-3 with TRBJ1-1; a possible D gene is TRBD1 (5 bases). V was shortened by 6 bases and J by 0 bases, with 14 bases between the two germline ends. Germline V CDR1 and CDR2: LGHNA, YSLEER. The CDR3 sequence is 15 residues long. CDR3 in DNA: TGCGCCAGCAGGCCTTCGGACACCCTGAACACTGAAGCTTTCTTT. Its protein is CASRPSDTLNTEAFF.

The chain links TRBV18 to TRBJ1-3; no clear D. Germline CDR1 reads KGHSH; CDR2 reads LQKENI. The CDR3 runs to 15 residues. Trimming cost V 3 bases and J 4 bases, with 13 bases left between them. DNA of the CDR3: TGTGCCAGCTCACCCCCTGGAGGCTTCGGAAACACCATATATTTT. It codes for CASSPPGGFGNTIYF.

This clonotype was counted ten times or more. V and J are TRBV12-3 or TRBV12-4 and TRBJ2-2; no clear D. Trimming took 11 bases from V and 2 from J, leaving 6 bases between them. The CDR3 consists of 11 residues. CDR3 sequence reads: CAGRNTGELFF. Written as DNA, the CDR3 is TGTGCCGGCCGTAACACCGGGGAGCTGTTTTTT.

Comments on this clonotype: This is likely a read error, given that the CDR3 carries no conserved phenylalanine or tryptophan at its end. V usage is TRBV6-5 and J usage is TRBJ2-1, with TRBD1 matching 7 bases. The CDR3 contains 14 residues. Germline lookup yields CDR1 MNHEY and CDR2 SVGAGI. Unmatched junction bases numbered 4, after V lost 3 bases and J lost 5 bases. The CDR3 coding sequence is TGTGCCAGCAGTTATGACAGGGAAAACAATGAGCAGTTCTCC. It encodes CASSYDRENNEQFS.

In this sample, this clonotype turned up many times. The gene calls are TRBV7-3 and TRBJ2-1, with 9 positions matching TRBD2. Germline V gene lookup returns CDR1 SGHTA and CDR2 FQGTGA. This CDR3 is built from 17 residues. The junction had 12 bases not matched to a gene; V was cut back by 1 base and J by 8 bases. DNA of the CDR3: TGTGCCAGCAGCTTAAGCGGCGGGCTAGCGGGAACGGATGAGCAGTTCTTC. Translating gives CASSLSGGLAGTDEQFF.

V is TRBV7-7 and J is TRBJ2-4; 7 nucleotides match TRBD1. Germline CDR1 and CDR2: SSHAT and FNYEAQ (reference sequence). The CDR3 is 14 amino acids. The V and J ends lost 7 bases and 7 bases, in that order; junction bases with no gene match: 10. CDR3 sequence reads: CASIRQGTRNIQYF. CDR3 DNA: TGTGCCAGCATCAGACAGGGCACAAGGAACATTCAGTACTTC.

This clonotype has just a few counts. The chain has TRBV27 and TRBJ2-1; D not certain. Germline-derived CDR1 and CDR2 are MNHEY and SMNVEV (reference sequence). Trimming stripped 3 bases from V and 6 bases from J, with 15 bases between. The CDR3 is 15 amino acids. CDR3 loop: CASSFAPIPSNEQFF. The CDR3 region has the DNA TGTGCCAGCAGTTTCGCGCCCATCCCATCCAATGAGCAGTTCTTC.

The chain is built from TRBV20-1 and TRBJ2-1; D possibly corresponds to TRBD1 (5 bases). The CDR3 sequence is 11 residues long. Germline V gene data show CDR1 as DFQATT and CDR2 as SNEGSKA (reference sequence). Trimming pared 5 bases from V and 7 bases from J, leaving 9 bases between. The CDR3 protein is CSAPPGNEQFF. Here the CDR3 DNA reads TGCAGTGCTCCCCCAGGGAATGAGCAGTTCTTC.

This clonotype was detected only a few times. This chain links TRBV7-3 with TRBJ1-3; perhaps TRBD1 as D (5 bases). Looked up from germline, CDR1 is SGHTA and CDR2 is FQGTGA. The CDR3 is made up of 15 amino acids. Trimming removed 2 bases at V and 2 bases at J, with 10 bases between. The CDR3 is CASSLSGAPGNTIYF. The DNA for the CDR3 is TGTGCCAGCAGCTTATCCGGGGCCCCTGGAAACACCATATATTTT.

The rearrangement links TRBV28 to TRBJ2-7; D unclear. The CDR3 consists of 14 residues. The ends were cut back, 3 bases at V and 0 bases at J, with 9 bases in the middle. Germline CDR1 MDHEN, CDR2 SYDVKM. The CDR3 sequence: CASSFSGDSYEQYF. The DNA for the CDR3 is TGTGCCAGCAGTTTCTCAGGAGACTCCTACGAGCAGTACTTC.

This clonotype was seen more than once but under ten times. The rearrangement links TRBV28 to TRBJ1-4; no clear D. The CDR3 sequence is 16 residues long. The V gene lost 4 bases and the J gene lost 8 bases, with 20 bases spanning the gap. Germline V gene sequence: CDR1 MDHEN, CDR2 SYDVKM. The CDR3 bases are TGTGCCAGCAGTTCAGTCGGGAGCCGGGCAAGGGAAAAACTGTTTTTT. Protein sequence: CASSSVGSRAREKLFF.

The gene calls are TRBV29-1 and TRBJ2-5, with D tentatively TRBD1 (6 bases). The CDR3 consists of 12 residues. V lost 7 bases, J lost 0 bases, and 9 bases lay in between. Germline V lookup: CDR1 SQVTM, CDR2 ANQGSEA. As DNA, the CDR3 is TGCAGCGCCGGGACATACCAAGAGACCCAGTACTTC. Amino acids: CSAGTYQETQYF. Filled out from reference TRBV29-1 and TRBJ2-5, the complete variable domain reads SAVISQKPSRDICQRGTSLTIQCQVDSQVTMMFWYRQQPGQSLTLIATANQGSEATYESGFVIDKFPISRPNLTFSTLTVSNMSPEDSSIYLCSAGTYQETQYFGPGTRLLVL.

This chain connects TRBV2 to TRBJ1-6; D is ambiguous. CDR3 length equals 13 residues. With 8 bases removed from V and 7 bases from J, the gap between germline ends came to 12 bases. CDR1 and CDR2 (germline): SNHLY, FYNNEI. DNA of the CDR3: TGTGCCAGCCAGGACGTAGGGAATTCACCCCTCCACTTT. Protein: CASQDVGNSPLHF. Supplemented by reference TRBV2 and TRBJ1-6, the full variable domain reads EPEVTQTPSHQVTQMGQEVILRCVPISNHLYFYWYRQILGQKVEFLVSFYNNEISEKSEIFDDQFSVERPDGSNFTLKIRSTKLEDSAMYFCASQDVGNSPLHFGNGTRLTVT.

This clonotype was counted a few times. The chain is built from TRBV12-3 or TRBV12-4 and TRBJ2-2; 9 bases are shared with TRBD1. Losses at the gene ends were 6 bases for V and 5 bases for J; bases not matched to a gene: 7. CDR3 length equals 15 residues. CDR3 coding DNA: TGTGCCAGCAGGACAGGGGGGAGTCTGACCGGGGAGCTGTTTTTT. It yields the protein CASRTGGSLTGELFF.

The rearrangement uses TRBV28 and TRBJ1-2; TRBD1 aligns across 8 bases. The junction had 5 bases not matched to a gene; V was cut back by 5 bases and J by 3 bases. Germline V lookup: CDR1 MDHEN, CDR2 SYDVKM. The CDR3 is 14 residues long. The CDR3 nucleotides read TGTGCCAGCAGTCTACCGACAGGGGACTATGGCTACACCTTC. As protein: CASSLPTGDYGYTF.

The chain carries TRBV10-3 and TRBJ2-3, with D possibly matching TRBD2 (5 bases). This CDR3 contains 16 residues. Per the germline V gene, CDR1 is ENHRY and CDR2 is SYGVKD. The germline V and J ends were trimmed by 6 bases and 0 bases, with 16 bases remaining between them. The CDR3 nucleotides are TGTGCCATCAGGAGCCCCCCCCGGGGTAGCACAGATACGCAGTATTTT. Translated, it gives CAIRSPPRGSTDTQYF.

This clonotype showed up just a few times. J is TRBJ2-2 and V is TRBV9; 14 nucleotides match TRBD2. V lost 0 bases and J lost 9; bases outside the gene matches: 7. Germline CDR1 reads SGDLS; CDR2 reads YYNGEE. This CDR3 spans 17 amino acids. CDR3 loop: CASSVALGLAGERELFF. The DNA of the CDR3 is TGTGCCAGCAGCGTAGCCCTGGGACTAGCGGGAGAACGGGAGCTGTTTTTT. Full variable domain (missing parts from reference TRBV9 and TRBJ2-2): DSGVTQTPKHLITATGQRVTLRCSPRSGDLSVYWYQQSLDQGLQFLIQYYNGEERAKGNILERFSAQQFPDLHSELNLSSLELGDSALYFCASSVALGLAGERELFFGEGSRLTVL.

This clonotype appeared many times. CDR3 sequence: CASSASSFQFRGYTF. The CDR3 bases are TGTGCCAGCAGCGCATCCAGCTTCCAGTTCAGGGGCTACACCTTC. The chain couples TRBV9 to TRBJ1-2, with D hard to call. V lost 3 bases, J lost 8 bases, and 20 bases lay in between. The length of the CDR3 is 15 residues. Germline-derived CDR1 and CDR2 are SGDLS and YYNGEE.